Described below is a single T cell receptor beta chain sequence and its context. The CDR3 runs to 17 residues. Trimming pared 0 bases from V and 0 bases from J, leaving 12 bases between. CDR1 MGHRA and CDR2 YSYEKL come from the germline V gene. The sample comes from a study of blood T cell repertoires in COVID-19. Study overall: Whether acute or convalescent, the COVID-19 samples came from the United States, Italy and Spain. T cells, B-cell-depleted T cells, or PBMCs supplied cDNA or gDNA.

The data were produced by immunoSEQ multiplex PCR, yet TCRdb's version contains in-frame clones alone and is incomplete. Among about 140,000 clones listed, roughly four fifths were seen once. The V call is TRBV4-1, the J call TRBJ1-3, with D possibly TRBD1 on 5 matching bases. Sequencing input: peripheral blood. This TCR came from a human donor in a cohort sampled during active COVID-19. The CDR3 DNA sequence: TGCGCCAGCAGCCAAGATCCGGGGGTACTCTCTGGAAACACCATATATTTT. Encoded protein: CASSQDPGVLSGNTIYF.